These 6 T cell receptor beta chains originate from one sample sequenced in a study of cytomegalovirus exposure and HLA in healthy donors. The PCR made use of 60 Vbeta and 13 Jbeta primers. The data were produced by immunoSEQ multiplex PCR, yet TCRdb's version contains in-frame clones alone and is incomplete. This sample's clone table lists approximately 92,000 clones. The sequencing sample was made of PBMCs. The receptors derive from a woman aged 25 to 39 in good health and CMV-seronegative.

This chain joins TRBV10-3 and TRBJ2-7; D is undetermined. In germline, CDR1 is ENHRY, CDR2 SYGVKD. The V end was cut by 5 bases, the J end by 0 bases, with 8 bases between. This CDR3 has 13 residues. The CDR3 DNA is TGTGCCATCAGTAGACATAGCTCCTACGAGCAGTACTTC. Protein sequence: CAISRHSSYEQYF.

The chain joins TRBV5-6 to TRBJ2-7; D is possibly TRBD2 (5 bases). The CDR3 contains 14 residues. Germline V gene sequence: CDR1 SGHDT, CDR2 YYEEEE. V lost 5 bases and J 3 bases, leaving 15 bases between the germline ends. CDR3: CASSSGWGVYEQYF. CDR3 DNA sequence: TGTGCCAGCAGTTCGGGGTGGGGTGTCTACGAGCAGTACTTC.

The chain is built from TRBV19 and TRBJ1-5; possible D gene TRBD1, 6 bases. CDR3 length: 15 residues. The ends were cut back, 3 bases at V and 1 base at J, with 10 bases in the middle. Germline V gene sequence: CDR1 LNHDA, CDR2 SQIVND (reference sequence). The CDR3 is CASSIGQWSNQPQHF. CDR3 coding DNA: TGTGCCAGTAGTATCGGACAGTGGAGCAATCAGCCCCAGCATTTT. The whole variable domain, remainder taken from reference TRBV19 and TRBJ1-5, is DGGITQSPKYLFRKEGQNVTLSCEQNLNHDAMYWYRQDPGQGLRLIYYSQIVNDFQKGDIAEGYSVSREKKESFPLTVTSAQKNPTAFYLCASSIGQWSNQPQHFGDGTRLSIL.

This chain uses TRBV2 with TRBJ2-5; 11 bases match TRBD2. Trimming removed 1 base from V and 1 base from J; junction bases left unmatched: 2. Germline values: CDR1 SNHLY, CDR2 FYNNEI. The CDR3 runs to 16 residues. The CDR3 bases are TGTGCCAGCAGTGAAGGGCTAGCGGGAGGCCAAGAGACCCAGTACTTC. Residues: CASSEGLAGGQETQYF.

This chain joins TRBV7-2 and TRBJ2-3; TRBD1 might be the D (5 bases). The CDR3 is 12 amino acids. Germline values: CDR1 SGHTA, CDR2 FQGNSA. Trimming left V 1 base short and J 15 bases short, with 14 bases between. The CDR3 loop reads CASSLGTPLTYF. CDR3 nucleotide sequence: TGTGCCAGCAGCTTAGGGACACCTCTGACATATTTT.

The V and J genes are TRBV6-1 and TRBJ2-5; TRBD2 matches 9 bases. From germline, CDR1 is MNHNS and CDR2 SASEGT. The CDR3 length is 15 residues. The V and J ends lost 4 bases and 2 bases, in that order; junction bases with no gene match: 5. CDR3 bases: TGTGCCAGCAGTGTGGGGGCGGGGGGGCAAGAGACCCAGTACTTC. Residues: CASSVGAGGQETQYF.